This T cell receptor (beta chain) is drawn from a study of shared clonotypes between healthy human individuals. Study results and limitations: Limitation of the genetic and exposure-history diversity represented came from the few donors.

In regard to this clone: Its target is unknown.

Donors were healthy HIV-negative adults without recent acute infections or vaccinations. Each cell subset's genomic DNA was divided evenly among several immunoSEQ plates. Only in-frame clones appear in the TCRdb table, and some are missing; sequencing was by immunoSEQ multiplex PCR. This sample has 75,000 to 100,000 clones, with roughly 50% found just once. The germline V gene encodes CDR1 SGHNT and CDR2 YYREEE (reference sequence). The CDR3 length is 14 residues. The V and J ends lost 0 bases and 8 bases respectively, with 14 bases between them. The specimen sequenced was PBMCs. The V call is TRBV5-4, the J call TRBJ1-2; D is possibly TRBD1 (5 bases). The origin of this receptor is a middle-aged woman in good health. Some clones in this sample may be carry-over from other donors' samples. The CDR3 nucleotides are TGTGCCAGCAGCTTGGGGGACCGCGCCTGGGGCTACACCTTC. Translated, it gives CASSLGDRAWGYTF.